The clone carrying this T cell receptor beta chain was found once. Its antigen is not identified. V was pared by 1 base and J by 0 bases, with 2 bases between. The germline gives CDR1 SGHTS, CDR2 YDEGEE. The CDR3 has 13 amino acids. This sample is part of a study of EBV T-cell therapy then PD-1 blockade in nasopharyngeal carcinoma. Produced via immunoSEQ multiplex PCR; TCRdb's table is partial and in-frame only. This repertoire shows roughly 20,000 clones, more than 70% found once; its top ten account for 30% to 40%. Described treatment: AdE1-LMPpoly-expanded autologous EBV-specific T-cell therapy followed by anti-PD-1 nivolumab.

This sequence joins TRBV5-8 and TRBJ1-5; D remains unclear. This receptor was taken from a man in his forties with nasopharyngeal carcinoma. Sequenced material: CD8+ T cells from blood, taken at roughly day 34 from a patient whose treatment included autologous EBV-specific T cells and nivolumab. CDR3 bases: TGTGCCAGCAGCTTGTATAGCAATCAGCCCCAGCATTTT. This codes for CASSLYSNQPQHF.